This T cell receptor (beta chain) appears in the sequencing data of a study of blood T cell repertoires in COVID-19. Study information: The United States, Italy and Spain provided the acute and convalescent COVID-19 samples. PBMCs, B-cell-depleted T cells, or T cells were the source of the cDNA or gDNA that made up the material.

As originally analysed: Using reference gene primer amplification, nucleated cell counts were estimated. TCRdb's copy holds only in-frame clones and misses some; the assay was immunoSEQ multiplex PCR. V and J calls and clone size are given by that table; D and trimming were obtained from the DNA. The sample includes 75,000 to 100,000 clones, 70% to 90% of them seen just once. V was trimmed by 3 bases and J by 0 bases, leaving 8 bases between them. Germline values: CDR1 LGHDT, CDR2 YNNKEL (reference sequence). The CDR3 is 14 amino acids. Sequencing was performed on peripheral blood. The chain is built from TRBV3-1 (or the pseudogene TRBV3-2) and TRBJ1-1; tentatively, D is TRBD1 (5 bases). This TCR was recovered from an elderly woman with acute or convalescent COVID-19. Here the CDR3 DNA reads TGTGCCAGCAGCCATACAGGCATGAACACTGAAGCTTTCTTT. It specifies CASSHTGMNTEAFF.